The present T cell receptor beta chain was sequenced within a study of blood T cell repertoires in COVID-19. The CDR3 is 15 amino acids. V gave up 3 bases and J gave up 1 base, with 12 bases separating them. The V gene's germline CDR1 is LGHDT and CDR2 YNNKEL (reference sequence). Clones were read by immunoSEQ multiplex PCR, and TCRdb kept only the in-frame ones, dropping some. Among some 200,000 clones listed, 94% were seen once. The chain has TRBV3-1 (or the pseudogene TRBV3-2) and TRBJ1-1; maybe TRBD1 (5 bases). This receptor was taken from a man between 25 and 39 years old with COVID-19, enrolled during active disease. The specimen was peripheral blood. CDR3 sequence (DNA): TGTGCCAGCAGCCAGCGGGGGGGACGGAACACTGAAGCTTTCTTT. It yields the protein CASSQRGGRNTEAFF.